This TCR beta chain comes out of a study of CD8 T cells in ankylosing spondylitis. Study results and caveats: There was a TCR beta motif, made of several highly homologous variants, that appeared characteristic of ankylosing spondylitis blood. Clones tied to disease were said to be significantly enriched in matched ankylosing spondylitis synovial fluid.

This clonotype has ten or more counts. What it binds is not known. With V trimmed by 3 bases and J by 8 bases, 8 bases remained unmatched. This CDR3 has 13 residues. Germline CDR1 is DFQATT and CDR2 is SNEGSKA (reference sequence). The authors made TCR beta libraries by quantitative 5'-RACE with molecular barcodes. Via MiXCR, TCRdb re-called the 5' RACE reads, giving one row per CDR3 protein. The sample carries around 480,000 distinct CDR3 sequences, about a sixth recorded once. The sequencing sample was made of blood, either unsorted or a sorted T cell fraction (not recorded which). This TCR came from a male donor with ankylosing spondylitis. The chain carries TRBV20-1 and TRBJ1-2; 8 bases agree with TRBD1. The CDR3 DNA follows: TGCAGTGCTAGTGGCAGACAGGGGAGAGGCTACACCTTC. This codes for CSASGRQGRGYTF.